Presented here are 5 T cell receptor beta chains from one specimen sequenced in a study of neurological immune-mediated disorders. Time point of the sample: longitudinal time-point 1 (baseline). TCRdb re-called the 5' RACE reads through MiXCR, storing one row per CDR3 protein. The repertoire holds about 49,000 distinct CDR3 sequences, with about a tenth as singletons. Sequencing was carried out using PBMCs. These receptors came from a woman in her 40s in good health.

This clonotype is medium-sized (0.01 to 0.1%) by share. The CDR3 DNA sequence: TGCGCCAGCGGTCCTTCGGGACAGGGGATCCAGACCCAGTACTTC. The encoded protein is CASGPSGQGIQTQYF. This chain joins TRBV5-1 and TRBJ2-5; 10 positions agree with TRBD1. After removal of 7 bases from V and 6 bases from J, the junction contained 12 bases not matched to a gene. This CDR3 region has 15 residues. Germline V gene lookup returns CDR1 SGHRS and CDR2 YFSETQ.

This clonotype was recorded many times. The chain carries TRBV4-1 and TRBJ2-4; 10 bases line up with TRBD2. Germline CDR1 MGHRA, CDR2 YSYEKL. The CDR3 is 16 amino acids. J was trimmed by 1 base and V by 9 bases; bases with no gene match: 9. The CDR3 protein is CASAQRGGLAKNIQYF. In DNA, the CDR3 is TGCGCCAGTGCCCAGCGGGGGGGCCTGGCCAAAAACATTCAGTACTTC.

This clonotype has at least ten counts. V gene TRBV25-1 combines with J gene TRBJ1-2; TRBD1 is a possible D gene (5 bases). This CDR3 spans 14 amino acids. The germline gives CDR1 MGHDK, CDR2 SYGVNS. With 1 base removed from V and 4 bases from J, the gap between germline ends came to 10 bases. CDR3 region: CASSELGTFYGYTF. CDR3 nucleotides: TGTGCCAGCAGTGAATTGGGGACTTTCTATGGCTACACCTTC.

This clonotype was picked up many times. The V and J genes are TRBV7-2 and TRBJ1-6, with TRBD1 identical over 9 bases. Trimming at V came to 0 bases and at J to 7 bases, leaving 4 bases not matched to a gene. The CDR3 extends over 16 amino acids. Per the germline V gene, CDR1 is SGHTA and CDR2 is FQGNSA. CDR3 region: CASSLAGTGWNSPLHF. CDR3 coding DNA: TGTGCCAGCAGCTTAGCGGGGACAGGGTGGAATTCACCCCTCCACTTT. The complete variable domain, with remaining parts taken from reference TRBV7-2 and TRBJ1-6, reads GAGVSQSPSNKVTEKGKDVELRCDPISGHTALYWYRQSLGQGLEFLIYFQGNSAPDKSGLPSDRFSAERTGGSVSTLTIQRTQQEDSAVYLCASSLAGTGWNSPLHFGNGTRLTVT.

Ten or more counts support this clonotype. The V gene is TRBV7-2, the J gene TRBJ2-2; 8 bases align to TRBD1. The CDR3 has 14 residues. V shed 6 bases, J shed 3 bases, and the junction held 3 bases outside the gene matches. Germline V gene lookup returns CDR1 SGHTA and CDR2 FQGNSA. CDR3 DNA sequence: TGTGCCAGCAGGGGACAGGCCTACACCGGGGAGCTGTTTTTT. Translated, it gives CASRGQAYTGELFF.